These T cell receptor beta chains were read from a single sample in a study of PD-L1 blockade in urothelial cancer. TCRdb keeps only in-frame clones here, not all; method: immunoSEQ multiplex PCR. The sample has tens of thousands of clones, approximately 77% seen once. The specimen was PBMCs, collected around atezolizumab (anti-PD-L1) treatment. The receptors originated from a man in his 70s with urothelial cancer. The CDR3 runs from the conserved cysteine through the conserved F or W.

V gene,J gene,CDR3 protein
TRBV9,TRBJ2-5,CAPVRKKRETQYF
TRBV5-1,TRBJ1-1,CASRLPGGWGTEAFF
TRBV5-1,TRBJ1-1,CATRQLMNTEAFF
TRBV19,TRBJ1-2,CASSIEGLGYGYTF
TRBV5-6,TRBJ1-1,CASSPPGSYTEAFF
TRBV5-1,TRBJ2-1,CASSPPAGGSSSYNEQFF
TRBV6-5,TRBJ2-7,CASSRGQTPSYEQYF
TRBV7-2,TRBJ2-5,CASSSNPQSIETQYF
TRBV10-3,TRBJ1-2,CAILGAGSGYGYTF
TRBV19,TRBJ1-2,CASTPVRQGGYGYTF
TRBV7-2,TRBJ2-7,CASSLGANPYEQYF
TRBV6-1,TRBJ2-1,CASSEVGRGGYNEQFF
TRBV4-2,TRBJ2-4,CASSQETSSNIQYF
TRBV5-1,TRBJ2-3,CASSLKAGGPTDTQYF
TRBV30,TRBJ1-2,CAWRYRGPNYGYTF
TRBV9,TRBJ1-3,CASSVGGAGNTIYF
TRBV19,TRBJ2-5,CASSETGTKQETQYF
TRBV7-9,TRBJ1-1,CASSLREGMRTEAFF
TRBV28,TRBJ1-5,CASTSPGQGKQPQHF
TRBV28,TRBJ1-4,CASSFRAAGVKEKLFF
TRBV29-1,TRBJ1-2,CSSGRGRDPRGYTF
TRBV27,TRBJ2-1,CASGSRAGAGSGTSGRSYNEQFF
TRBV4-3,TRBJ2-4,CASSQIGQGYGIQYF
TRBV9,TRBJ2-2,CASSVDGQGATTGELFF
TRBV9,TRBJ2-3,CASSVSSGGSDTQYF
TRBV4-1,TRBJ2-1,CASSQGVGANYEQFF
TRBV7-2,TRBJ1-2,CASSLTRQGTTFF
TRBV11-2,TRBJ1-1,CASSAYSPQNTEAFF
TRBV2,TRBJ1-1,CASRRGQGMGEAFF
TRBV2,TRBJ1-1,CASSQQGIGTEAFF
TRBV5-1,TRBJ2-7,CASSSIAGPYEQYF
TRBV19,TRBJ1-1,CASSPSIGTGFPKVEAFF
TRBV6-6,TRBJ2-5,CATLERGVETQYF
TRBV21-1,TRBJ2-3,CASSKITRPHPSTDTQYF
TRBV7-8,TRBJ2-7,CASSLGQPFYEQYF
TRBV6-6,TRBJ2-3,CASSLSGGGTDTQYF
TRBV11-3,TRBJ2-3,CASSRGGFTDTQYF
TRBV18,TRBJ2-1,CASSPQRVAGYNEQFF